Listed here are 17 T cell receptor beta chains from one sample, sequenced in a study of blood T cell repertoires in COVID-19. Only in-frame clones appear in the TCRdb table, and some are missing; sequencing was by immunoSEQ multiplex PCR. This repertoire shows roughly 250,000 clones, 75% to 85% found once; its top ten account for around 5.5%. What was sequenced was peripheral blood. The source of these receptors is a human donor in a cohort sampled during active COVID-19.

The V call is TRBV9, the J call TRBJ1-1, with unresolved D. The V and J ends lost 0 bases and 5 bases respectively, with 14 bases between them. CDR1 is SGDLS and CDR2 is YYNGEE in the germline V gene. This CDR3 has 15 amino acids. CDR3 DNA sequence: TGTGCCAGCAGCGTAGAAAGGGAAGGGAGAACTGAAGCTTTCTTT. Translating gives CASSVEREGRTEAFF.

The chain has TRBV14 and TRBJ2-1; perhaps TRBD2 as D (5 bases). CDR3 size: 15 residues. Deletions cut 1 base from V and 12 bases from J, with 19 bases between. Germline CDR1 and CDR2: SGHDN and FVKESK. CDR3 loop: CASSQVLGGLTGQFF. Here the CDR3 DNA reads TGTGCCAGCAGCCAAGTCTTAGGCGGGCTCACGGGGCAGTTCTTC.

The CDR3 region is CASSSGDLNTEAFF. CDR3 DNA: TGTGCCAGCAGCTCAGGGGATTTGAACACTGAAGCTTTCTTT. This chain connects TRBV3-1 (or the pseudogene TRBV3-2) to TRBJ1-1; D perhaps matches TRBD1 (6 bases). CDR1 is LGHDT, CDR2 YNNKEL, per germline (reference sequence). Trimming shortened V by 5 bases and J by 0 bases, and 10 bases separated the two germline ends. The CDR3 runs to 14 residues.

This chain connects TRBV7-9 to TRBJ2-3; TRBD2 matches 10 bases. Germline trimming cut 4 bases from V and 0 bases from J; bases unmatched to any gene: 4. Germline V gene lookup returns CDR1 SEHNR and CDR2 FQNEAQ (reference sequence). This CDR3 is 16 amino acids long. In DNA form, the CDR3 reads TGTGCCAGCAGCTCCCTAGCGGGAGAAAGCACAGATACGCAGTATTTT. Translating it yields CASSSLAGESTDTQYF. Full variable domain (remainder filled in from reference TRBV7-9 and TRBJ2-3): DTGVSQNPRHKITKRGQNVTFRCDPISEHNRLYWYRQTLGQGPEFLTYFQNEAQLEKSRLLSDRFSAERPKGSFSTLEIQRTEQGDSAMYLCASSSLAGESTDTQYFGPGTRLTVL.

The gene calls are TRBV30 and TRBJ1-3; TRBD1 might be the D (6 bases). Germline CDR1 and CDR2: GTSNPN and SVGIG (reference sequence). V shed 2 bases and J shed 4 bases, with 9 bases lying between them. This CDR3 contains 13 residues. The CDR3 bases are TGTGCCTGGAGTTGGCAGGGGGGAAACACCATATATTTT. Its translation is CAWSWQGGNTIYF. Combining the CDR3 with reference TRBV30 and TRBJ1-3 gives the whole variable domain SQTIHQWPATLVQPVGSPLSLECTVEGTSNPNLYWYRQAAGRGLQLLFYSVGIGQISSEVPQNLSASRPQDRQFILSSKKLLLSDSGFYLCAWSWQGGNTIYFGEGSWLTVV.

The chain uses TRBV2 and TRBJ1-5; 7 bases fit TRBD1. The V gene end was trimmed by 6 bases and the J gene end by 2 bases; junction bases not matched to a gene: 4. There are 14 residues in the CDR3. The germline V gene encodes CDR1 SNHLY and CDR2 FYNNEI. The CDR3 DNA reads as TGTGCCAGCAGACTCGGACAGGGCAATCAGCCCCAGCATTTT. This codes for CASRLGQGNQPQHF.

The gene calls are TRBV19 and TRBJ2-7; perhaps TRBD1 as D (6 bases). The CDR3 runs 13 residues. Trimming took 1 base from V and 6 from J, leaving 10 bases between them. Germline assignment: CDR1 LNHDA and CDR2 SQIVND (reference sequence). Here the CDR3 reads CASSIVETGEQYF. CDR3 bases: TGTGCCAGTAGTATAGTCGAGACAGGCGAGCAGTACTTC. Based on the CDR3 plus reference TRBV19 and TRBJ2-7, the full variable domain is DGGITQSPKYLFRKEGQNVTLSCEQNLNHDAMYWYRQDPGQGLRLIYYSQIVNDFQKGDIAEGYSVSREKKESFPLTVTSAQKNPTAFYLCASSIVETGEQYFGPGTRLTVT.

The rearrangement links TRBV29-1 to TRBJ2-1; 10 positions agree with TRBD1. The length of the CDR3 is 13 residues. After removal of 3 bases from V and 8 bases from J, the junction contained 4 bases not matched to a gene. Germline V gene lookup returns CDR1 SQVTM and CDR2 ANQGSEA. The CDR3 DNA reads TGCAGCGTTGAGGGACAGGGGCTTTATGAGCAGTTCTTC. Translated, it gives CSVEGQGLYEQFF.

This chain joins TRBV4-1 and TRBJ2-7; 8 bases are a match to TRBD1. Trimming took 1 base from V and 1 from J; bases not matched to a gene: 6. The CDR3 contains 16 residues. CDR1 and CDR2 (germline): MGHRA, YSYEKL. The CDR3 is CASSQGGQVLSYEQYF. The CDR3 DNA is TGCGCCAGCAGCCAAGGGGGACAGGTCCTATCCTACGAGCAGTACTTC.

The chain employs TRBV28 and TRBJ1-6; 8 bases line up with TRBD1. Germline values: CDR1 MDHEN, CDR2 SYDVKM. Losses at the gene ends were 6 bases for V and 9 bases for J; bases not matched to a gene: 7. The CDR3 is 14 residues long. The CDR3 DNA reads TGTGCCAGCAGCTCGGACAGGGTCGTTTCACCCCTCCACTTT. It is translated as CASSSDRVVSPLHF.

This clone was seen just once. The chain employs TRBV7-2 and TRBJ2-7; 9 positions agree with TRBD2. The germline V gene encodes CDR1 SGHTA and CDR2 FQGNSA. After removal of 5 bases from V and 0 bases from J, the junction contained 5 bases not matched to a gene. The CDR3 runs to 15 residues. DNA of the CDR3: TGTGCCAGCAGCCAACTAGCGGGCAGCTCCTACGAGCAGTACTTC. This encodes CASSQLAGSSYEQYF. The full variable domain, with the rest looked up from reference TRBV7-2 and TRBJ2-7, is GAGVSQSPSNKVTEKGKDVELRCDPISGHTALYWYRQSLGQGLEFLIYFQGNSAPDKSGLPSDRFSAERTGGSVSTLTIQRTQQEDSAVYLCASSQLAGSSYEQYFGPGTRLTVT.

The V call is TRBV5-1, the J call TRBJ2-3; 11 bases fit TRBD2. Germline CDR1 reads SGHRS; CDR2 reads YFSETQ. Unmatched junction bases numbered 6, after V lost 0 bases and J lost 3 bases. This CDR3 spans 17 amino acids. CDR3 sequence: CASSLGISGGATDTQYF. As DNA, the CDR3 is TGCGCCAGCAGCTTGGGGATTAGCGGGGGGGCGACAGATACGCAGTATTTT. The whole variable domain, filled in from reference TRBV5-1 and TRBJ2-3, reads KAGVTQTPRYLIKTRGQQVTLSCSPISGHRSVSWYQQTPGQGLQFLFEYFSETQRNKGNFPGRFSGRQFSNSRSEMNVSTLELGDSALYLCASSLGISGGATDTQYFGPGTRLTVL.

V is TRBV4-1 and J is TRBJ2-2; 7 bases fit TRBD1. The CDR3 runs to 19 residues. Losses at the gene ends were 4 bases for V and 1 base for J; bases not matched to a gene: 15. Germline CDR1 and CDR2: MGHRA and YSYEKL. DNA of the CDR3: TGCGCCAGCAGCCTAACTTCCTATGACAGGGCTGGGAACACCGGGGAGCTGTTTTTT. This encodes CASSLTSYDRAGNTGELFF.

The CDR3 DNA is TGTGCCAGCAGCCGAAAAACGGGCTACAATGAGCAGTTCTTC. Protein sequence: CASSRKTGYNEQFF. V is TRBV14 and J is TRBJ2-1; D call uncertain. Germline V gene lookup returns CDR1 SGHDN and CDR2 FVKESK. V gave up 4 bases and J gave up 3 bases, with 10 bases separating them. The CDR3 runs 14 residues.

This clone has only one observation. The chain couples TRBV29-1 to TRBJ2-7; tentatively, D is TRBD2 (6 bases). CDR1 is SQVTM, CDR2 ANQGSEA, per germline. The CDR3 is made up of 13 amino acids. The V end lost 3 bases, the J end lost 8 bases, and 17 bases lay between the germline ends. CDR3 sequence (DNA): TGCAGCGTTGAGATAGCGGATGGTTTCAAGCAGTACTTC. Its protein is CSVEIADGFKQYF.

The CDR3 loop reads CASSLVAGGNSPLHF. The CDR3 DNA follows: TGTGCCAGCAGTTTAGTAGCAGGGGGTAATTCACCCCTCCACTTT. The chain couples TRBV27 to TRBJ1-6; 7 nucleotides match TRBD1. Trimming took 2 bases from V and 6 from J; bases not matched to a gene: 4. The CDR3 loop spans 15 amino acids. CDR1 and CDR2 from the germline V gene are MNHEY and SMNVEV (reference sequence).

The V and J genes are TRBV19 and TRBJ2-1; maybe TRBD2 (6 bases). The CDR3 has 14 amino acids. Germline V gives CDR1 LNHDA, CDR2 SQIVND (reference sequence). V was shortened by 1 base and J by 12 bases, with 16 bases between the two germline ends. CDR3 loop: CASSIGGRSVGQFF. The CDR3 DNA follows: TGTGCCAGTAGTATAGGAGGGAGGTCTGTAGGGCAGTTCTTC.